This T cell receptor (beta chain) stems from a study of beta chain features in type 1 diabetes (dated by TCRdb to 2016 to 2019). Regarding the research as a whole: Patients and healthy donors did not differ in mean age, gender distribution, total cell number or subset yield. A total of roughly 100,000,000 sorted cells were examined across all samples, and the number of cells per subset was strongly correlated with RNA yield. Regulatory and stem cell-like memory subsets were isolated from only 8 patients and about eight healthy donors, whereas naive and central memory subsets came from all 28 donors. The study compared TCRB repertoires of sorted circulating CD4+ T cell subsets between recently diagnosed type 1 diabetes patients and matched healthy donors. The full study reports these points: The naive, central memory and regulatory TCRB repertoires appeared to resemble one another more closely among patients than among healthy donors. Fewer insertions and more nucleotide deletions at VDJ recombination sites were observed in patients with type 1 diabetes, implying thymic rearrangement abnormalities. PCR might favor shorter templates, but patient and control samples were amplified and corrected together, so any skew would affect both groups equally. A moderate but significant shortening of TCRB CDR3 length was observed in type 1 diabetes patients in all four CD4+ subsets. HLA sub-analyses involved small numbers of individuals, so any influence of HLA type on TCRB rearrangement remained unresolved. Because cDNA rather than genomic DNA was sequenced, highly expressing activated cells could have been over-represented, although no difference in activation and CD3 levels was found between groups.

The High Capacity cDNA Reverse Transcription Kit was used to reverse transcribe all of the isolated RNA, meaning that expressed TCRB transcripts were what got sequenced. Deep immunoSEQ sequencing was applied to naive, central memory and regulatory T cell samples, giving an average of around 3.4 million total reads per sample. After sorted cells were lysed in RLT buffer, RNA was extracted with DNase-treated RNeasy Micro or Mini kits, with the choice depending on cell number. Each cell subset was processed on its own to prevent cross-contamination, while patient and healthy donor samples were processed together. TCRB sequences were amplified from cDNA with the immunoSEQ multiplex PCR, producing 87-bp fragments spanning the CDR3 region. Sequencing of the amplicons was done on the Illumina HiSeq platform. Per the authors' processing: Synthetic template baselines were used to correct PCR bias computationally, reads within Hamming distance 2 were collapsed, and singletons that could not be merged were discarded. Reads were aligned to IMGT to assign V, D and J genes, CDR3 length, and insertions or deletions at six rearrangement sites. Within each subset, clonotype counts were normalized to the number of sorted cells before true diversity and Gini coefficients were calculated with the tcR R package. Repertoire sharing was quantified using the overlap coefficient calculated on TCRB nucleotide sequences. As a proxy for the pre-selection repertoire, out-of-frame TCRB sequences from naive cells were analyzed. TCRdb's version of the immuneACCESS table is confined to in-frame rearrangements and falls short of the full clone set. An unresolved V gene accounts for under half of the shortfall where checked; the remainder is of unknown origin. V and J calls and clone size are copied from that table; D and trimming were computed from the DNA. Present in this sample are 640,000 or so clones, roughly an eighth of which were seen just once. Approximately 0.02% of the sample is held by the ten biggest clonotypes.

This clone has only a few counts. The clone's antigen remains unknown. Base quality data are lacking; no much larger clone is found one base away. Each donor gave one peripheral blood draw, averaging approximately 0.12 L, which was collected into heparinised tubes. A BD FACSAria II was used to sort naive, central memory, regulatory and stem cell-like memory CD4+ T cells with a panel that included CD45RO, CCR7, CD25, CD127, CD95 and CD27. Every sorted population had a purity above 95%. PBMCs were isolated right away by Lymphoprep density gradient centrifugation and were stained directly, without culture. So that batch effects would be minimized, each experiment stained and sorted samples in pairs, pairing one healthy donor with one patient. This receptor was identified in a man between 18 and 35 years old with type 1 diabetes. Sequencing was carried out using naive CD4+ T cells from blood. According to the study, the label for this sample's cell subset or site signals: true naive CD4+ T cells.

DNA sequence: TGCAGCGCCTCCCTTCAGGGTAGCTCTGGAAACACCATATATTTT. This translates into CSASLQGSSGNTIYF. The V and J genes are TRBV29-1 and TRBJ1-3; TRBD1 might be the D gene, on 5 matching bases. Trimming at the junction amounts to 7 bases on V and 0 bases on J, and the germline ends lie 16 bases apart. In the germline V gene, CDR1 corresponds to SQVTM and CDR2 to ANQGSEA. The CDR3 sequence holds 15 residues, the cysteine and phenylalanine included. The DNA shown is the 45-base CDR3, in frame from base 1.